A selection of T cell receptor beta chains follows, all from one sample in a study of T cell responses to AZD1222 COVID-19 vaccine. The data were produced by immunoSEQ multiplex PCR, yet TCRdb's version contains in-frame clones alone and is incomplete. Found here are about 140,000 clones, 85% to 95% of them singletons; the top ten hold about 2.3%. The material was peripheral blood, obtained on day 0 of AZD1222 vaccination. The source of these receptors is an adult in good health. CDR3s include the opening cysteine and the closing phenylalanine or tryptophan. A D gene is named only where the DNA matches it firmly. Only part of the rows carry a size: once, few, many, or a class if the clone is expanded.

>TRBJ2-7|TRBD2|TRBV7-2|NA|16
TGTGCCAGCAGCTCCGGATGGGGCGGGGGGGACTACGAGCAGTACTTC
CASSSGWGGGDYEQYF
>TRBJ1-2|NA|TRBV6-5|NA|14
TGTGCCAGCAGTTACTCGGGGGGAAAAGGGGGCTACACCTTC
CASSYSGGKGGYTF
>TRBJ1-1|TRBD1|TRBV11-1|NA|13
TGTGCCAGCAGCCCCCTGACAGGGGCAGGAGCTTTCTTT
CASSPLTGAGAFF
>TRBJ1-4|NA|TRBV15|NA|16
TGTGCCACCAGCGGGGGGTTAGAACAGGGATATGAAAAACTGTTTTTT
CATSGGLEQGYEKLFF
>TRBJ1-1|NA|TRBV18|NA|15
TGTGCCAGCTCACCAGGGGCAGGGACTGTCACTGAAGCTTTCTTT
CASSPGAGTVTEAFF
>TRBJ1-3|NA|TRBV19|NA|17
TGTGCCAGTAGTATAGGAGACGACGGGGTATTTGGAAACACCATATATTTT
CASSIGDDGVFGNTIYF
>TRBJ2-3|TRBD1|TRBV6-5|NA|15
TGTGCCAGCAGTTACTCGACAGGGGCAACAGATACGCAGTATTTT
CASSYSTGATDTQYF
>TRBJ2-3|TRBD1|TRBV30|NA|12
TGTGCCTGGACTAACAGGGGAAATACGCAGTATTTT
CAWTNRGNTQYF
>TRBJ1-3|NA|TRBV11-2|NA|16
TGTGCCAGCAGCCCTCGGACACCGGTTGTTGGAAACACCATATATTTT
CASSPRTPVVGNTIYF
>TRBJ1-5|NA|TRBV6-5|NA|16
TGTGCCAGCAGTTACCCTCCTACCCCAGGGAATCAGCCCCAGCATTTT
CASSYPPTPGNQPQHF
>TRBJ1-1|NA|TRBV6-5|NA|12
TGTGCCAGCAGGAGCGGGAACACTGAAGCTTTCTTT
CASRSGNTEAFF
>TRBJ2-5|NA|TRBV5-6|once|17
TGTGCCAGCAGCTTGGTAATGTCGGGACCCCAAGAAGAGACCCAGTACTTC
CASSLVMSGPQEETQYF
>TRBJ2-7|NA|TRBV30|NA|12
TGTGCCTGGAGTGCCAGTTCCTACGAGCAGTACTTC
CAWSASSYEQYF
>TRBJ1-6|NA|TRBV27|NA|15
TGTGCCAGCAGTTCCCCCCGGGACCCAAATTCACCCCTCCACTTT
CASSSPRDPNSPLHF
>TRBJ2-3|NA|TRBV3-1/TRBV3-2|NA|18
TGTGCCAGCAGCCAAGGGACTATCTCCTCTTCTAGCACAGATACGCAGTATTTT
CASSQGTISSSSTDTQYF
>TRBJ2-7|NA|TRBV7-9|NA|12
TGTGCCAGCAGCTTGATCCACTACGAGCAGTACTTC
CASSLIHYEQYF
>TRBJ2-2|TRBD1|TRBV7-2|NA|16
TGTGCCAGCAGCCCCCGGACAGGGGAAATCACCGGGGAGCTGTTTTTT
CASSPRTGEITGELFF
>TRBJ2-1|NA|TRBV3-1/TRBV3-2|NA|12
TGTGCCAGCAGCTTACCATACAATGAGCAGTTCTTC
CASSLPYNEQFF
>TRBJ2-1|TRBD2|TRBV7-8|once|16
TGTGCCAGCAGCTCGGGACTAGCGGGGACAGGGAATGAGCAGTTCTTC
CASSSGLAGTGNEQFF
>TRBJ1-6|TRBD1|TRBV19|NA|14
TGTGCCAGTAGTGCGGACAGGGGAGGCTCACCCCTCCACTTT
CASSADRGGSPLHF
>TRBJ2-7|TRBD1|TRBV4-2|few|16
TGTGCCAGCAGCCAAGATAAGGGGGACAGTTCCTACGAGCAGTACTTC
CASSQDKGDSSYEQYF
>TRBJ1-6|TRBD1|TRBV7-2|NA|15
TGTGCCAGCAGCCCCGGGACAGACTATAATTCACCCCTCCACTTT
CASSPGTDYNSPLHF
>TRBJ2-7|NA|TRBV6-6|NA|13
TGTGCCAGCAGTTACGTCGGCTCCTACGAGCAGTACTTC
CASSYVGSYEQYF
>TRBJ2-5|NA|TRBV5-4|NA|15
TGTGCCAGCAGCCAGGCCGAGCCATACCAAGAGACCCAGTACTTC
CASSQAEPYQETQYF
>TRBJ2-5|NA|TRBV2|NA|15
TGTGCCAGCAGTGAAGCGGTGCAGGGGATGGAGACCCAGTACTTC
CASSEAVQGMETQYF
>TRBJ2-3|TRBD1|TRBV2|NA|12
TGTGCCAGCAGGGGACAGCCAGATACGCAGTATTTT
CASRGQPDTQYF
>TRBJ1-5|NA|TRBV28|NA|18
TGTGCCAGCAGTACACGATCGGGACACGATTATAGCAATCAGCCCCAGCATTTT
CASSTRSGHDYSNQPQHF